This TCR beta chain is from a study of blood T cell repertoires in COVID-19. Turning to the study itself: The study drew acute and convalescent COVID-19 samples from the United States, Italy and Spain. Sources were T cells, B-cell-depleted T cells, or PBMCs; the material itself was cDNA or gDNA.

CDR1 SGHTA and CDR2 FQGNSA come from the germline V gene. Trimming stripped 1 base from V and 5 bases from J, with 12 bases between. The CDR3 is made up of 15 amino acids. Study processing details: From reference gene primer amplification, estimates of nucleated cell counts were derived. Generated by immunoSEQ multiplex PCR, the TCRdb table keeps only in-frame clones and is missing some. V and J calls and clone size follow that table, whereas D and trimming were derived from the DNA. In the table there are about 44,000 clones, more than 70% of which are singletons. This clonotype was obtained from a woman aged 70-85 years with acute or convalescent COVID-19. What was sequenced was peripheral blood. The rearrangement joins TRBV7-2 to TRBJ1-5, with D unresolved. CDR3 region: CASSLVGGMDQPQHF. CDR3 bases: TGTGCCAGCAGCTTAGTGGGCGGGATGGATCAGCCCCAGCATTTT. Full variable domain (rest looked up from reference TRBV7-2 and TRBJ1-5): GAGVSQSPSNKVTEKGKDVELRCDPISGHTALYWYRQSLGQGLEFLIYFQGNSAPDKSGLPSDRFSAERTGGSVSTLTIQRTQQEDSAVYLCASSLVGGMDQPQHFGDGTRLSIL.